The clone carrying this T cell receptor (beta chain) was seen at least ten times. Its antigen is as yet unknown. TCRdb reprocessed the 5' RACE reads via MiXCR and lists one record per CDR3 protein. The sample records roughly 55,000 distinct CDR3 sequences, around 25% being singletons. The CDR3 extends over 13 amino acids. The junction had 8 bases not matched to a gene; V was cut back by 6 bases and J by 7 bases. Germline V gene sequence: CDR1 MNHEY, CDR2 SVGAGI. General study results and limits: Tumor memory CD4+ T cell TCR gene usage was found to cluster with blood and lymph node memory CD4+ cells and with lymph node naive CD4+ cells.

This clonotype was sampled from a female donor with breast cancer. Sample: tumor-infiltrating naive CD4+ T cells sorted from the breast tumor. Subset here: naive CD4+ T cells, CD4+CD45RA+CD25-. This sequence joins TRBV6-5 and TRBJ1-2; the match to TRBD1 covers 7 bases. CDR3 DNA: TGTGCCAGCAGACAGGGACAGACCGCTGGCTACACCTTC. Translation gives CASRQGQTAGYTF.